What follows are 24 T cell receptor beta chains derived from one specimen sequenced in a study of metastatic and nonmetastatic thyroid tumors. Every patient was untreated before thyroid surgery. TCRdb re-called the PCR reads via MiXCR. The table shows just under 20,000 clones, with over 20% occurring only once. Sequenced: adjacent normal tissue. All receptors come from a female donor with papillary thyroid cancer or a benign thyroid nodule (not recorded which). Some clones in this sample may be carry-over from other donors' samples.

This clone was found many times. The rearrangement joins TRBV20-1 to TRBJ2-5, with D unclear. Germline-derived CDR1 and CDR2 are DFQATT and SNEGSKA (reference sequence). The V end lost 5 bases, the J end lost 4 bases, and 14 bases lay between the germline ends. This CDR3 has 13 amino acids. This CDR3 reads CSAPARDGETQYF. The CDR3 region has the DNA TGCAGTGCTCCAGCAAGGGATGGAGAGACCCAGTACTTC.

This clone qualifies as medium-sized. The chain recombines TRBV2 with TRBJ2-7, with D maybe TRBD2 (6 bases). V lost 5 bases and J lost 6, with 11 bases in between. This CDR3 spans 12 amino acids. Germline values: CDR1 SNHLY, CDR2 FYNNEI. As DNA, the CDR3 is TGTGCCAGCAGTTGGAGGGGATCCGAGCAGTACTTC. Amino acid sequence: CASSWRGSEQYF.

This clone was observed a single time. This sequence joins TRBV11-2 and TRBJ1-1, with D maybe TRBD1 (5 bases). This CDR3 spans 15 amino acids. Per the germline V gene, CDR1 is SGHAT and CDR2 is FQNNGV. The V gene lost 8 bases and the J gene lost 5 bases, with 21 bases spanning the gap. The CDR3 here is CASLGAGRGGTEAFF. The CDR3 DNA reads TGTGCCAGCCTAGGGGCAGGCCGGGGGGGTACTGAAGCTTTCTTT.

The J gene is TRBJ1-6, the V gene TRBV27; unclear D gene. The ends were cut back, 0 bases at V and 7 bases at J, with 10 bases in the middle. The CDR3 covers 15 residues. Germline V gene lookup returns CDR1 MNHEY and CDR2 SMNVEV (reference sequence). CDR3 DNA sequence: TGTGCCAGCAGTTTATCGACCGGAAACAATTCACCCCTCCACTTT. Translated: CASSLSTGNNSPLHF.

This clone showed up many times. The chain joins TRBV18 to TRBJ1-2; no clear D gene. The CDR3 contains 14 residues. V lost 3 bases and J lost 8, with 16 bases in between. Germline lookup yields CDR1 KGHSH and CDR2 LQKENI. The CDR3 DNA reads TGTGCCAGCTCACCCTCGGGGTACGAGGGAGGCTACACCTTC. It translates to CASSPSGYEGGYTF.

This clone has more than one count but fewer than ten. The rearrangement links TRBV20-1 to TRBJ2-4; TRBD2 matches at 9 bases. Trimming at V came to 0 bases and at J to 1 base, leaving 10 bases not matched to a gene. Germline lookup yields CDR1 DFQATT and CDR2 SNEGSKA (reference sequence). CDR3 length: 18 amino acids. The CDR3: CSARDSRSSGSAKNIQYF. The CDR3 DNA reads TGCAGTGCTAGAGATAGTCGGAGTAGCGGGAGTGCCAAAAACATTCAGTACTTC.

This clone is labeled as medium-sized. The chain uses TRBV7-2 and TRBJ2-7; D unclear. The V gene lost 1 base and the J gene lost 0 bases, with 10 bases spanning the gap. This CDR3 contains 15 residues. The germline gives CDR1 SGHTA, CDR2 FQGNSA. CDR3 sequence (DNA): TGTGCCAGCAGCTTAGGTCCGGGTAGCTCCTACGAGCAGTACTTC. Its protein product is CASSLGPGSSYEQYF.

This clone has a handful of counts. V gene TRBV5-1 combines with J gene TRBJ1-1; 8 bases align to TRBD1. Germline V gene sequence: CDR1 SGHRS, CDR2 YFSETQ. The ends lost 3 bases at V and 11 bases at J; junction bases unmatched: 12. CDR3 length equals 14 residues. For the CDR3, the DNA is TGCGCCAGCAGCTACGATACCCGACAGGGGAAGGCTTTCTTT. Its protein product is CASSYDTRQGKAFF.

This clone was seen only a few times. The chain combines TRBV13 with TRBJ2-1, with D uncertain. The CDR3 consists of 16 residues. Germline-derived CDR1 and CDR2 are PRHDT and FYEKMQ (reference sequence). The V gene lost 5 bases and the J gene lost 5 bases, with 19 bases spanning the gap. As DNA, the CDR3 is TGTGCCAGCAGCCCGCTTTTAGGGTCCCGTGACAATGAGCAGTTCTTC. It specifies CASSPLLGSRDNEQFF.

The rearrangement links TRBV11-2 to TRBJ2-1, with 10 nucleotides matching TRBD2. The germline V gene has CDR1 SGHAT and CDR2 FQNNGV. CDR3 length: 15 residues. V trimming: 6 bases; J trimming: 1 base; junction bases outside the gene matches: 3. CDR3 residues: CASRKTSGSYNEQFF. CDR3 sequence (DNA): TGTGCCAGCAGGAAGACTAGCGGGTCCTACAATGAGCAGTTCTTC.

The CDR3 sequence: CATQDRSPPYEQYF. The CDR3 DNA reads TGTGCCACGCAAGACAGGTCACCTCCCTACGAGCAGTACTTC. The V call is TRBV19, the J call TRBJ2-7; weak D call: TRBD1 (6 bases). This CDR3 is 14 amino acids long. V lost 10 bases to trimming and J lost 2 bases, with 18 bases between them. The germline gives CDR1 LNHDA, CDR2 SQIVND (reference sequence).

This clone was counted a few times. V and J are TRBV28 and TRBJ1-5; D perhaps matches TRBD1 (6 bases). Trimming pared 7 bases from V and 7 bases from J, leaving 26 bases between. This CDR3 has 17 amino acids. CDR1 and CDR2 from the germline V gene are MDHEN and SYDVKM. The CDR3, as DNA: TGTGCCAGCACCCCGGCGGCAGGGGTTGCGTTTAAACAGCCCCAGCATTTT. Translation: CASTPAAGVAFKQPQHF.

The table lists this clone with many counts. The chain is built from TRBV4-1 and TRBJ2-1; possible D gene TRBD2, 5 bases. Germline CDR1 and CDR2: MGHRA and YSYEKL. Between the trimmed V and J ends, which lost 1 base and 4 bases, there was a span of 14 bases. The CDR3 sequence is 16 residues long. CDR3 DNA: TGCGCCAGCAGCCAAGCCGCAAGACGGGGATACAATGAGCAGTTCTTC. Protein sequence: CASSQAARRGYNEQFF.

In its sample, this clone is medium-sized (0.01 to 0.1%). The CDR3 region is CASSFYSKNSPLHF. The CDR3 region has the DNA TGTGCCAGCAGTTTTTACAGTAAGAATTCACCCCTCCACTTT. The chain is built from TRBV28 and TRBJ1-6; no clear D. The CDR3 loop spans 14 amino acids. V lost 3 bases to trimming and J lost 7 bases, with 10 bases between them. Germline lookup yields CDR1 MDHEN and CDR2 SYDVKM.

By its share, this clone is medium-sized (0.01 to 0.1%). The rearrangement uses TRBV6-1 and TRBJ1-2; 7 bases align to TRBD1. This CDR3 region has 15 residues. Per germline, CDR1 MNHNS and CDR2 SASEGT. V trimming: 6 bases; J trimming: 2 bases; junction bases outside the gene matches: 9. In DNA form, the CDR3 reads TGTGCCAGCAGGCGACAGGGCTTTGAGAACTATGGCTACACCTTC. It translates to CASRRQGFENYGYTF.

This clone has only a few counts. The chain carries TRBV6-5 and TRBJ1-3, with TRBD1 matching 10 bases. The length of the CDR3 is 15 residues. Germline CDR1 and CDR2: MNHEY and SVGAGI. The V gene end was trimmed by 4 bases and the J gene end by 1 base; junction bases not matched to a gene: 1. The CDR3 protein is CASSLGQGSGNTIYF. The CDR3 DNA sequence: TGTGCCAGCAGTTTGGGACAGGGGTCTGGAAACACCATATATTTT.

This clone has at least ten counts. The CDR3 coding sequence is TGCGCCAGCAGCCAAGCAGGGTCTACTAATGAAAAACTGTTTTTT. Translated: CASSQAGSTNEKLFF. The V gene is TRBV4-3, the J gene TRBJ1-4, with TRBD1 as a possible D gene (5 bases). The CDR3 loop spans 15 amino acids. Looked up from germline, CDR1 is LGHNA and CDR2 is YSLEER. V was pared by 1 base and J by 2 bases, with 8 bases between.

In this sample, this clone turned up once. The CDR3 spells CSARDGSSGRADEQYF. The CDR3 coding sequence is TGCAGTGCTAGAGACGGCTCTAGCGGGAGGGCCGACGAGCAGTACTTC. V gene TRBV20-1 combines with J gene TRBJ2-7; TRBD2 matches at 12 bases. V gave up 0 bases and J gave up 5 bases; unmatched junction bases: 8. There are 16 residues in the CDR3. CDR1 and CDR2 (germline): DFQATT, SNEGSKA (reference sequence).

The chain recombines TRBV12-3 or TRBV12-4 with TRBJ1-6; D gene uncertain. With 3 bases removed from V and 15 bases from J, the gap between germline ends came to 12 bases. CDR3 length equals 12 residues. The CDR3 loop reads CASSFSREVLHF. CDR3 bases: TGTGCCAGCAGTTTCTCCCGTGAGGTCCTCCACTTT.

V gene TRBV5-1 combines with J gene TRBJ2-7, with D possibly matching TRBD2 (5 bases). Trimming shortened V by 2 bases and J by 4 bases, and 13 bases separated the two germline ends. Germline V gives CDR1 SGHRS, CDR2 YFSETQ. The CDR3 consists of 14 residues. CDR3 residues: CASSLVLGGYEQYF. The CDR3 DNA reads TGCGCCAGCAGCTTAGTACTAGGCGGGTACGAGCAGTACTTC.

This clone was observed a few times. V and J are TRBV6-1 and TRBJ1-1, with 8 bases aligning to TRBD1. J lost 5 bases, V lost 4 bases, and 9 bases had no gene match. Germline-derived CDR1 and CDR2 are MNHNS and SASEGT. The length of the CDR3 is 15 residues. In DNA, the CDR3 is TGTGCCAGCAGTGGCCATTGGACAGGGAAAACTGAAGCTTTCTTT. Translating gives CASSGHWTGKTEAFF.

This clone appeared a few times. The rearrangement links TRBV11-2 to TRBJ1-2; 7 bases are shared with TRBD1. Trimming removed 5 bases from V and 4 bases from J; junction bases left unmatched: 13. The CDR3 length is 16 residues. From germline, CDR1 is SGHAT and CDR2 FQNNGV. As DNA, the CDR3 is TGTGCCAGCAGCGCCCAACAGGGGATTCCCGGCTATGGCTACACCTTC. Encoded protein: CASSAQQGIPGYGYTF.

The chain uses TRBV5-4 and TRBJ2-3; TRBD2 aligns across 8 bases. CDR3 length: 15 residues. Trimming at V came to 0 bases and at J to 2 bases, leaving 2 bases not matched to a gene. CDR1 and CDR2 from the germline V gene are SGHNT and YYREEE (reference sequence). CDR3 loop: CASSLVAGNTDTQYF. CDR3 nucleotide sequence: TGTGCCAGCAGCTTGGTAGCGGGGAACACAGATACGCAGTATTTT. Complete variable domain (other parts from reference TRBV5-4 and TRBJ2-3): ETGVTQSPTHLIKTRGQQVTLRCSSQSGHNTVSWYQQALGQGPQFIFQYYREEENGRGNFPPRFSGLQFPNYSSELNVNALELDDSALYLCASSLVAGNTDTQYFGPGTRLTVL.

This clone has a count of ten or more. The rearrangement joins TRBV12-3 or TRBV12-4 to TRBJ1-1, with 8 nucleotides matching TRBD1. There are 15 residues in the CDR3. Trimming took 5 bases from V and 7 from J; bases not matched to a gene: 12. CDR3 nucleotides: TGTGCCAGCAGTCCCCGGACAGGGTCTCCCTTTGAAGCTTTCTTT. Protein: CASSPRTGSPFEAFF.